The present TCR beta chain was sequenced within a study of CD8 T cells in Susac syndrome. Germline V gives CDR1 DFQATT, CDR2 SNEGSKA (reference sequence). There are 13 residues in the CDR3. V shed 1 base and J shed 11 bases, with 15 bases lying between them. This clonotype showed up just once. RNA in amounts of 0.5 to 1 ug was reverse transcribed with random hexamers. TCRdb passed the immunoSEQ multiplex PCR reads through MiXCR, listing each CDR3 protein once. The sample holds under 300,000 distinct CDR3 sequences, less than 96% seen once. The receptor comes from a human donor with Susac syndrome. Sequences were obtained from CD4+ T cells from PBMCs. The rearrangement links TRBV20-1 to TRBJ1-5, with D perhaps matching TRBD1 (6 bases). CDR3 sequence: CSARVDSFGSQHF. CDR3 nucleotides: TGCAGTGCTAGAGTGGACAGCTTTGGGTCCCAGCATTTT.